This T cell receptor (beta chain) was captured in a study of T cell responses to AZD1222 COVID-19 vaccine. The assay was immunoSEQ multiplex PCR, and TCRdb's table has in-frame clones only and misses some. The sample comprises some 58,000 clones, over 80% of which are singletons, and about 15% rests with the top ten. A note on this clone: Its target is unknown.

Study findings and constraints: Baseline seropositivity occurred in only a handful of AZD1222 recipients. Reportedly, nearly half the spike-specific TCRs target unmutated variant regions. Spike-specific TCRs gained breadth and depth after people received two AZD1222 doses.

Germline-derived CDR1 and CDR2 are LGHDT and YNNKEL (reference sequence). This CDR3 contains 14 residues. The V end was cut by 8 bases, the J end by 1 base, with 11 bases between. Sequencing used peripheral blood, obtained on day 0 of AZD1222 vaccination. The sequence was obtained from an adult in good health. This chain connects TRBV3-1 (or the pseudogene TRBV3-2) to TRBJ2-2; D gene unclear. CDR3 loop: CASRRVENTGELFF. CDR3 sequence (DNA): TGTGCCAGCCGACGGGTCGAGAACACCGGGGAGCTGTTTTTT.